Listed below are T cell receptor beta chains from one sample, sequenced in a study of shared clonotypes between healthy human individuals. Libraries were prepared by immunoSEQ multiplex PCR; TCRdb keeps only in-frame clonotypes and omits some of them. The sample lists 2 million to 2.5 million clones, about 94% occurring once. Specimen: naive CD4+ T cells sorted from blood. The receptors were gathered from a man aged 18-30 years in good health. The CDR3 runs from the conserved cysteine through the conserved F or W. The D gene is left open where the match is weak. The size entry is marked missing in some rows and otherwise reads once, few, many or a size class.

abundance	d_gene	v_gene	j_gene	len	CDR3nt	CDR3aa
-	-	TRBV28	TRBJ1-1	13	TGTGCCAGCAGTTTAGAGCCTAACACTGAAGCTTTCTTT	CASSLEPNTEAFF
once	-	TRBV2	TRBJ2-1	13	TGTGCCAGCAGTGCAGGATATTACAATGAGCAGTTCTTC	CASSAGYYNEQFF
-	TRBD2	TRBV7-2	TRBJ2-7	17	TGTGCCAGCAGCTTAGCTAAGTTGGGACTAGCGGGCTACGAGCAGTACTTC	CASSLAKLGLAGYEQYF
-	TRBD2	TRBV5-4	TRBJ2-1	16	TGTGCCAGCAGCAGTAGGGCTAGCGGGAGATACAATGAGCAGTTCTTC	CASSSRASGRYNEQFF
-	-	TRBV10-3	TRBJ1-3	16	TGTGCCATCAGTGACGGGGGATTGTCGGCTGGAAACACCATATATTTT	CAISDGGLSAGNTIYF
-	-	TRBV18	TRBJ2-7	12	TGTGCCAGCACCACTTTGGGGAGCGAGCAGTACTTC	CASTTLGSEQYF
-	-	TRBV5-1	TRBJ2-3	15	TGCGCCAGCAGCTTGGGGGGGACTAGCACAGATACGCAGTATTTT	CASSLGGTSTDTQYF
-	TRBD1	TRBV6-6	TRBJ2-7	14	TGTGCCAGCAGTCCCGGCAGGGGGCAGCACGAGCAGTACTTC	CASSPGRGQHEQYF
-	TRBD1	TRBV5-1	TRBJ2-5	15	TGCGCCAGCAGCCTGGGACAGGGAGTGAAAGAGACCCAGTACTTC	CASSLGQGVKETQYF
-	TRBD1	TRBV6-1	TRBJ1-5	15	TGTGCCAGCCTCTCCTACAGGGGAGCTAATCAGCCCCAGCATTTT	CASLSYRGANQPQHF
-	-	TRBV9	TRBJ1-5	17	TGTGCCAGCAGCCTCGGGACGGGAGTGAATAGCAATCAGCCCCAGCATTTT	CASSLGTGVNSNQPQHF
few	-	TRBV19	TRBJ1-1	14	TGTGCCAGTAGTATAGGGCAGCTGAACACTGAAGCTTTCTTT	CASSIGQLNTEAFF
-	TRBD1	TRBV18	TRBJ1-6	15	TGTGCCAGCTCGCAGAGGGGGACAGTAAATTCACCCCTCCACTTT	CASSQRGTVNSPLHF
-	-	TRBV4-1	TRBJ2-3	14	TGCGCCAGCAGGCAGGCAGGGAACACAGATACGCAGTATTTT	CASRQAGNTDTQYF
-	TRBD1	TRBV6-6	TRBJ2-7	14	TGTGCCAGCAGTACGACAGGGCTTACCTACGAGCAGTACTTC	CASSTTGLTYEQYF
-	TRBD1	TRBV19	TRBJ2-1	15	TGTGCCAGTAGTATACAGGACAGGGGGCTCAATGAGCAGTTCTTC	CASSIQDRGLNEQFF
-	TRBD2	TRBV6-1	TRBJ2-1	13	TGTGCCAGCAGGGCTAGCGGGAGCAATGAGCAGTTCTTC	CASRASGSNEQFF
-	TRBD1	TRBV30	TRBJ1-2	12	TGTGCCTGGAGTGCACAGGGGTATGGCTACACCTTC	CAWSAQGYGYTF
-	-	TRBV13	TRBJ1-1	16	TGTGCCAGCAGCTTGGTAACAGGGAAGTCCCAAAGAAAAGCTTTCTTT	CASSLVTGKSQRKAFF
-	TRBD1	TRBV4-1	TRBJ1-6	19	TGCGCCAGCAGCCAAGAAGAAGGCTCAGGGGGTTCCTATAATTCACCCCTCCACTTT	CASSQEEGSGGSYNSPLHF
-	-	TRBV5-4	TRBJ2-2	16	TGTGCCAGCAGCTGGACCGGGAGCACGAACACCGGGGAGCTGTTTTTT	CASSWTGSTNTGELFF
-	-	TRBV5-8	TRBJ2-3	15	TGTGCCAGCAGCTACCGAGCGGGTTACACAGATACGCAGTATTTT	CASSYRAGYTDTQYF
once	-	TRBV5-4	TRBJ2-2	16	TGTGCCAGCAGCCCGAGTGGGGGGTGGGACACCGGGGAGCTGTTTTTT	CASSPSGGWDTGELFF
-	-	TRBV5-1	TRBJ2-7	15	TGCGCCAGCAGCGAAAGGGGGACCTCCATCTACGAGCAGTACTTC	CASSERGTSIYEQYF
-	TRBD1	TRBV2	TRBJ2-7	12	TGTGCCAGCAAGGGGACAGGCTACGAGCAGTACTTC	CASKGTGYEQYF
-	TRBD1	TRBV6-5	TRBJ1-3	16	TGTGCCAGCAGTTACTCTAGGGGACAGGGCGGAGGGACCATATATTTT	CASSYSRGQGGGTIYF
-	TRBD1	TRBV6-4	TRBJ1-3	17	TGTGCCAGCAGTGGCCCCGGGACAGGGGGCGCGGGAAACACCATATATTTT	CASSGPGTGGAGNTIYF
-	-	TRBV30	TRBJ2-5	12	TGTGCCTGGAGTCCCCAGGGGGAGACCCAGTACTTC	CAWSPQGETQYF
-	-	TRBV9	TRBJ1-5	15	TGTGCCAGCAGCGCCGGGACGGAGGGCTTGCAGCCCCAGCATTTT	CASSAGTEGLQPQHF
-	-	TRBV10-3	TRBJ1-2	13	TGTGCCATCAACGCGGGCCCGCACTACGGCTACACCTTC	CAINAGPHYGYTF
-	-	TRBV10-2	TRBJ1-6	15	TGCGCCAGCAGGTTCGGGGAGGTCATTGGTTCACCCCTCCACTTT	CASRFGEVIGSPLHF
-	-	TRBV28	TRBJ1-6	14	TGTGCCAGCAGTGGTTATGACGGGAATTCACCCCTCCACTTT	CASSGYDGNSPLHF
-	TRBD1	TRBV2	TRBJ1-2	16	TGTGCCAGCAGTGAAAAGGGGACAGGGGGAGCCTATGGCTACACCTTC	CASSEKGTGGAYGYTF
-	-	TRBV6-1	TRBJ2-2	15	TGTGCCAGCAGCCGGGCAACCACGAACACCGGGGAGCTGTTTTTT	CASSRATTNTGELFF
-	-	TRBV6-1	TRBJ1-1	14	TGTGCCAGCATGGAGAGTTGGGCGAACACTGAAGCTTTCTTT	CASMESWANTEAFF
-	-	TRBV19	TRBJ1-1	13	TGTGCCGCAATAGGGTACATGAACACTGAAGCTTTCTTT	CAAIGYMNTEAFF
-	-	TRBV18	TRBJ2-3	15	TGTGCCAGCTCACCACAATCAGGCAGGGCAGATACGCAGTATTTT	CASSPQSGRADTQYF
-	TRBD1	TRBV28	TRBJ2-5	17	TGTGCCAGCAGTTTTGGGTGGACAGGGGTTTTCCAAGAGACCCAGTACTTC	CASSFGWTGVFQETQYF
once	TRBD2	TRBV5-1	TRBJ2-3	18	TGCGCCAGCAGCCCTACTAGCGGGAGGGCCCTGGGTACAGATACGCAGTATTTT	CASSPTSGRALGTDTQYF
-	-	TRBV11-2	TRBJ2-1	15	TGTGCCAGCAGCTTAGACCTAGCGAGCTACAATGAGCAGTTCTTC	CASSLDLASYNEQFF
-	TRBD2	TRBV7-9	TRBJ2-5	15	TGTGCCAGCAGCTTCAAAGCGGGGGACCAAGAGACCCAGTACTTC	CASSFKAGDQETQYF
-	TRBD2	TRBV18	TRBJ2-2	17	TGTGCCAGCTCACCACTGCGGGAGGTACCGAACACCGGGGAGCTGTTTTTT	CASSPLREVPNTGELFF
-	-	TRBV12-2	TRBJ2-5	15	TGTGCAAGTCGCTTAGCGGGATGGGGAAAGGAGACCCAGTACTTC	CASRLAGWGKETQYF
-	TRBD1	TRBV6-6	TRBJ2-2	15	TGTGCCAGCAGTTCCAGGGACAGGGGAGGTGGGGAGCTGTTTTTT	CASSSRDRGGGELFF
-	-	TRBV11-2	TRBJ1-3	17	TGTGCCAGCAGCCCGGGACACCCTCGAGGCTCTGGAAACACCATATATTTT	CASSPGHPRGSGNTIYF